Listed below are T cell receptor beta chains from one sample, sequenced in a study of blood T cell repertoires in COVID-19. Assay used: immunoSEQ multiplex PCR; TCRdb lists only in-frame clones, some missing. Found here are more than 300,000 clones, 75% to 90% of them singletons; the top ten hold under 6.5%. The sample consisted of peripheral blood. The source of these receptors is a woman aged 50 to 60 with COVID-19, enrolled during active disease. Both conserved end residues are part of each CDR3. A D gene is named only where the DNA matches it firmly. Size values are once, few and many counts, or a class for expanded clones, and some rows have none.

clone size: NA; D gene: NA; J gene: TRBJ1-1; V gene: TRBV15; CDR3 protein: CATSRGGGTEAFF; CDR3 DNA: TGTGCCACCAGCAGAGGGGGGGGGACTGAAGCTTTCTTT
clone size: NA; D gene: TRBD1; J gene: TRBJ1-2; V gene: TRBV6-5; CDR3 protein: CASSRGQGNYGYTF; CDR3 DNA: TGTGCCAGCAGTAGGGGACAGGGAAACTATGGCTACACCTTC
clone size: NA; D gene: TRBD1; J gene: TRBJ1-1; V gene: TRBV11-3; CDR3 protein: CASSTPNRDRLPNTEAFF; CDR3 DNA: TGTGCCAGCAGCACTCCTAACCGGGACAGGTTGCCAAACACTGAAGCTTTCTTT
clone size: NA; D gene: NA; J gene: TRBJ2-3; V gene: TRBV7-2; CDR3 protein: CASSLTGVVDTQYF; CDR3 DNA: TGTGCCAGCAGCCTTACGGGAGTTGTAGATACGCAGTATTTT
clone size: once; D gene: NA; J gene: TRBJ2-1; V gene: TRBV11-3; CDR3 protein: CASSLEEQGSREQFF; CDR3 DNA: TGTGCCAGCAGCTTAGAGGAACAGGGTTCGCGAGAGCAGTTCTTC
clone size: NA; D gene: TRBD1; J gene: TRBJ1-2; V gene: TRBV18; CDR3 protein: CASSKDRDYGYTF; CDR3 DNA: TGTGCCAGCTCGAAAGACAGGGACTATGGCTACACCTTC
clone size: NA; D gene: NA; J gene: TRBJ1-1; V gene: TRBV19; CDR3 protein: CASSIDGARHTEAFF; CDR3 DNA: TGTGCCAGTAGTATAGATGGGGCCAGGCACACTGAAGCTTTCTTT
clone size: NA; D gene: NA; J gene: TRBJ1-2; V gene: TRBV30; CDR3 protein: CAWTALYGYTF; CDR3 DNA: TGTGCCTGGACCGCACTCTATGGCTACACCTTC
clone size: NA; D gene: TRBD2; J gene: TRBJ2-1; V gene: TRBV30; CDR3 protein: CAWSQPSGRNEQFF; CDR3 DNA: TGTGCCTGGTCCCAGCCCAGCGGGAGAAATGAGCAGTTCTTC
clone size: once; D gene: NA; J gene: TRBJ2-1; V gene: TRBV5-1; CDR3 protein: CASSPAVGAGEQFF; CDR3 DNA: TGCGCCAGCAGCCCGGCGGTGGGAGCGGGTGAGCAGTTCTTC
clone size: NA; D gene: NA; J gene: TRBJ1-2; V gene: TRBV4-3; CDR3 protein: CASSQDRVKRVDGYTF; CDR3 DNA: TGCGCCAGCAGCCAAGACAGGGTAAAGCGGGTTGATGGCTACACCTTC
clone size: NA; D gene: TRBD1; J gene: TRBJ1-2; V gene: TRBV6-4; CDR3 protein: CASSDGQGKQWGVGYTF; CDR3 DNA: TGTGCCAGCAGTGACGGACAGGGTAAGCAGTGGGGTGTTGGCTACACCTTC
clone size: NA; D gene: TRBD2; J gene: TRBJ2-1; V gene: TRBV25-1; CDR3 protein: CASSRTRGGNYNEQFF; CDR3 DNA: TGTGCCAGCAGCCGAACCCGGGGGGGGAACTACAATGAGCAGTTCTTC
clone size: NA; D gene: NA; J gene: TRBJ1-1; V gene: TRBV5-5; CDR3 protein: CASSLGSYMNTEAFF; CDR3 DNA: TGTGCCAGCAGCTTGGGGAGTTACATGAACACTGAAGCTTTCTTT
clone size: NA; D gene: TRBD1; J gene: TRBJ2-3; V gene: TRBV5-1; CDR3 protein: CASSQGDTDTQYF; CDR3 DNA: TGCGCCAGCAGCCAGGGGGACACAGATACGCAGTATTTT
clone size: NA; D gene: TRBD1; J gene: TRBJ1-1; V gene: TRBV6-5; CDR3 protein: CASTLTGEVSEAFF; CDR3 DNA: TGTGCCAGCACCCTGACAGGGGAGGTATCTGAAGCTTTCTTT
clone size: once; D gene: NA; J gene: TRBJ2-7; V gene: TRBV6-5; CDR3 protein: CASSYTADSYEQYF; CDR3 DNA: TGTGCCAGCAGTTACACAGCGGACTCCTACGAGCAGTACTTC
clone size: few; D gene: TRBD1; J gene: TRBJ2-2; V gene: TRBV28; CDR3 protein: CASSLGTGTNTGELFF; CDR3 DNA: TGTGCCAGCAGTTTGGGGACAGGGACGAACACCGGGGAGCTGTTTTTT
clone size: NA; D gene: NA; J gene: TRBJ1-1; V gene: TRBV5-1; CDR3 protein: CASSLNNREAFF; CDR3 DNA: TGCGCCAGCAGCCTTAACAACAGGGAAGCTTTCTTT
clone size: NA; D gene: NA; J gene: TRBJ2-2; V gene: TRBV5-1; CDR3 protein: CASSLVGGGELFF; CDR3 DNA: TGCGCCAGCAGCTTGGTAGGCGGCGGGGAGCTGTTTTTT
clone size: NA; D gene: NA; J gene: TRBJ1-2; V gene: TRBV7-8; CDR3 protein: CASSWEGRRGVGYTF; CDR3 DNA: TGTGCCAGCAGTTGGGAGGGCAGGCGGGGGGTTGGCTACACCTTC
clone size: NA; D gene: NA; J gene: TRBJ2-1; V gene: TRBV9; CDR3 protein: CASSVGSGYNEQFF; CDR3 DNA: TGTGCCAGCAGCGTAGGGTCGGGGTACAATGAGCAGTTCTTC
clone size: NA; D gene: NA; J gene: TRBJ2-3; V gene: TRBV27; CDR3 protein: CASSPRLLAIDTQYF; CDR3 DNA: TGTGCCAGCAGCCCCCGGCTCCTAGCGATAGATACGCAGTATTTT
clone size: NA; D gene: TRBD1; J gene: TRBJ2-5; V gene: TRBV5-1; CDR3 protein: CASSPRGDRRQETQYF; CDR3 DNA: TGCGCCAGCAGCCCCAGGGGGGACAGGAGACAAGAGACCCAGTACTTC
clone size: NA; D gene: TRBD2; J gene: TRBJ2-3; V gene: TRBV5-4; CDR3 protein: CASSLSGSADTQYF; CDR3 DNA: TGTGCCAGCAGCTTGAGCGGGAGTGCAGATACGCAGTATTTT
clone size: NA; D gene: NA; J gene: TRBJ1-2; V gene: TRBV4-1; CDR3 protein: CASSQTQGYGYTF; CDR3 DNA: TGCGCCAGCAGCCAGACACAGGGCTATGGCTACACCTTC
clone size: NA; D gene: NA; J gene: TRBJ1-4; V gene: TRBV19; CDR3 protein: CASSPGVATNEKLFF; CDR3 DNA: TGTGCCAGTAGTCCAGGGGTTGCAACTAATGAAAAACTGTTTTTT
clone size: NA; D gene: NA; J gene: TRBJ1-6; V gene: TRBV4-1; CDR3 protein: CASSQVAGVNSPLHF; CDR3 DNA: TGCGCCAGCAGCCAAGTGGCAGGGGTAAATTCACCCCTCCACTTT
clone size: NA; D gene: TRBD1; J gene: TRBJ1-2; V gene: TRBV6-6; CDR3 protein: CASRPRTGRFYGYTF; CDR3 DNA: TGTGCCAGCAGACCCAGGACAGGGAGGTTTTATGGCTACACCTTC
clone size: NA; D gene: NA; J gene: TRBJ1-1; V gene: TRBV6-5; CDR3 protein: CASNTGTTKNTEAFF; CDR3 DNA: TGTGCCAGCAATACCGGGACAACGAAAAACACTGAAGCTTTCTTT
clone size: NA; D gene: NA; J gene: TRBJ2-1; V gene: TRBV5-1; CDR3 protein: CASSSNVDEQFF; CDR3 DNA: TGCGCCAGCAGCTCAAATGTAGATGAGCAGTTCTTC
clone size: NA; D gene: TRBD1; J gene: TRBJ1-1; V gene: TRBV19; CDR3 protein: CASSNWTGEAFF; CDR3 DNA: TGTGCCAGTAGTAATTGGACAGGGGAAGCTTTCTTT
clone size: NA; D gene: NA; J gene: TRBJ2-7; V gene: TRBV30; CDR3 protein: CAWSVSFRDEQYF; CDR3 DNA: TGTGCCTGGAGTGTATCCTTTCGGGACGAGCAGTACTTC
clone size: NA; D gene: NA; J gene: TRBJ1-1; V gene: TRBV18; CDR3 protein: CASSPPDRWDTEAFF; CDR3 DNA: TGTGCCAGCTCACCCCCAGACAGGTGGGACACTGAAGCTTTCTTT
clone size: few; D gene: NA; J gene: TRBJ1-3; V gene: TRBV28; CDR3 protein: CASSRQVGGNTIYF; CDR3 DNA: TGTGCCAGCAGCCGACAGGTCGGAGGAAACACCATATATTTT
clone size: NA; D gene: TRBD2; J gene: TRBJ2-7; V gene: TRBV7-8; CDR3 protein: CASSWEGDLYEQYF; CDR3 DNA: TGTGCCAGCAGCTGGGAGGGAGATCTTTACGAGCAGTACTTC
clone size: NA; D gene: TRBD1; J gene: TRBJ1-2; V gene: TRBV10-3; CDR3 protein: CAISDRDRGQQSGYTF; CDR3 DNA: TGTGCCATCAGTGATAGGGACAGGGGACAGCAGAGTGGCTACACCTTC
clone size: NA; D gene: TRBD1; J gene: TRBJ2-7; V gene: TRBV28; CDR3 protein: CASSLSSGQDEQYF; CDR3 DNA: TGTGCCAGCAGTCTATCGTCCGGACAGGACGAGCAGTACTTC
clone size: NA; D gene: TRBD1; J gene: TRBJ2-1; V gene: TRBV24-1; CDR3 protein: CATSQTPGQGALPLAQFF; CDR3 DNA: TGTGCCACCAGTCAAACCCCGGGACAGGGGGCACTCCCCTTGGCGCAGTTCTTC
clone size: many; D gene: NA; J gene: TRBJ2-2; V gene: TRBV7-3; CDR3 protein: CASSSNAGPGELFF; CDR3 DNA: TGTGCCAGCAGCTCCAACGCAGGTCCCGGGGAGCTGTTTTTT
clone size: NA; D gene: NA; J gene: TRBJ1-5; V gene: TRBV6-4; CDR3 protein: CASSVQGGSNQPQHF; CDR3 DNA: TGTGCCAGCAGTGTACAGGGTGGAAGCAATCAGCCCCAGCATTTT
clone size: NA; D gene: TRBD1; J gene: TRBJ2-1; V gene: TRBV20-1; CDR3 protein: CSAVHRGQQFF; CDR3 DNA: TGCAGTGCTGTCCACAGGGGGCAGCAGTTCTTC
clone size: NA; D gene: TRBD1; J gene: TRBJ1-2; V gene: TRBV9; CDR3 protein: CASSASQGVHGYTF; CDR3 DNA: TGTGCCAGCAGCGCCAGCCAGGGGGTCCATGGCTACACCTTC
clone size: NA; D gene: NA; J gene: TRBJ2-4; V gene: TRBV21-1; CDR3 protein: CASTHKREGLAGDLTMAKNIQYF; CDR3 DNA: TGTGCCAGCACCCACAAAAGAGAAGGGCTAGCGGGAGATCTAACTATGGCCAAAAACATTCAGTACTTC
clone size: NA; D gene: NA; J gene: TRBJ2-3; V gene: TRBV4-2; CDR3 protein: CASSQEGGRTDTQYF; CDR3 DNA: TGTGCCAGCAGCCAGGAGGGGGGGCGCACAGATACGCAGTATTTT
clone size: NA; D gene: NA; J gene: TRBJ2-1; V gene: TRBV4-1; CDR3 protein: CASSQGPEINEQFF; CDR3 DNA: TGCGCCAGCAGCCAAGGGCCGGAGATCAATGAGCAGTTCTTC
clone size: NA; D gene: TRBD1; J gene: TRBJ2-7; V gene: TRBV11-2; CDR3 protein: CASSLNLLGTGRLYEQYF; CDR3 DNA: TGTGCCAGCAGCTTAAATCTTTTGGGGACAGGCCGCCTCTACGAGCAGTACTTC
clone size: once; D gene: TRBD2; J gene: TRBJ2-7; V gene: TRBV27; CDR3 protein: CASSGDKAGVNGEQYF; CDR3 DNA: TGTGCCAGCAGTGGGGATAAAGCGGGAGTAAACGGCGAGCAGTACTTC
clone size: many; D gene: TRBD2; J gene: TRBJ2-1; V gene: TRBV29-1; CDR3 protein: CSVLAGSSYNEQFF; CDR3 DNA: TGCAGCGTCCTAGCGGGGAGCTCCTACAATGAGCAGTTCTTC
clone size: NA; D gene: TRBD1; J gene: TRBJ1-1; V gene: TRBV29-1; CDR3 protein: CSVEVGQAGLAFF; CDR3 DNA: TGCAGCGTTGAAGTCGGACAGGCCGGTTTAGCTTTCTTT
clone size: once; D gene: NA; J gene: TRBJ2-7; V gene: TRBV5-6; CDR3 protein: CASSPNYNMLQYF; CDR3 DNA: TGTGCCAGCAGCCCAAACTATAACATGTTGCAGTACTTC
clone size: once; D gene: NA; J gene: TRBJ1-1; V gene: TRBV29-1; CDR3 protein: CSVEFGGAHEAFF; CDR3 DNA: TGCAGCGTTGAATTTGGGGGGGCCCATGAAGCTTTCTTT
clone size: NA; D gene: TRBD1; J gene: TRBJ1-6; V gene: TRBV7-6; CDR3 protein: CASSLFSGGTGNNSPLHF; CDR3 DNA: TGTGCCAGCAGCTTATTCAGTGGGGGGACAGGGAATAATTCACCCCTCCACTTT
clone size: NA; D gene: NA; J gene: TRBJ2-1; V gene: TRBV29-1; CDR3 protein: CSVRDSSYNEQFF; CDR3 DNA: TGCAGCGTCCGGGATAGCTCCTACAATGAGCAGTTCTTC
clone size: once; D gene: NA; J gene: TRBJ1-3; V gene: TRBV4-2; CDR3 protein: CASSQVQGLGGNTIYF; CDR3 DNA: TGTGCCAGCAGCCAAGTGCAGGGCCTAGGTGGAAACACCATATATTTT
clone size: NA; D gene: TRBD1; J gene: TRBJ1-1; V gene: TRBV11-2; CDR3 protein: CASSLQTGTGTEAFF; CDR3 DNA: TGTGCCAGCAGCCTCCAGACAGGGACGGGAACTGAAGCTTTCTTT
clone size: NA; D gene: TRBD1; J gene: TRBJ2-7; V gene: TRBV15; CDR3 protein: CATSRPGQGSYEQYF; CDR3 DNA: TGTGCCACCAGCAGGCCGGGACAGGGATCGTACGAGCAGTACTTC
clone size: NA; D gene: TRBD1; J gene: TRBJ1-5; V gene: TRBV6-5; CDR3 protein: CASSYGQGTSNQPQHF; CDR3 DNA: TGTGCCAGCAGTTACGGACAGGGAACTAGCAATCAGCCCCAGCATTTT
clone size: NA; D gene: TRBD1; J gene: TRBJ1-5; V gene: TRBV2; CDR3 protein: CASSAAVGQGSNQPQHF; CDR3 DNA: TGTGCCAGCAGCGCGGCCGTGGGACAGGGGAGCAATCAGCCCCAGCATTTT